One T cell receptor (beta chain) is described in this entry. Its antigen is undetermined. The CDR3 is 14 residues long. The germline CDR1 and CDR2 sequences are MNHEY and SMNVEV (reference sequence). V shed 5 bases, J shed 2 bases, and the junction held 2 bases outside the gene matches. This sample was included in a study of T cell responses to AZD1222 COVID-19 vaccine. General observations from the study: Repertoires were obtained only post-peak T cell response. Spike was spanned by vaccine-associated CD4 TCRs, with dominance at 160-218 and 743-854.

Data came from immunoSEQ multiplex PCR; TCRdb stores just in-frame clones and leaves some out. The data hold approximately 150,000 clones, with about 92% observed a single time. The chain couples TRBV27 to TRBJ1-1, with 10 bases lining up with TRBD1. Sequenced here: peripheral blood, sampled on day 0 of AZD1222 vaccination. The source of this sequence is an adult in good health. The CDR3 coding sequence is TGTGCCAGCAGTACGACAGGGGGCAACACTGAAGCTTTCTTT. This gives the protein CASSTTGGNTEAFF.